What follows are 9 T cell receptor beta chains derived from one specimen sequenced in a study of CD8 T cells in ankylosing spondylitis. TCRdb processed the 5' RACE reads anew with MiXCR; each CDR3 protein has one entry. The sample includes some 150,000 distinct CDR3 sequences, under 45% seen only once; the top ten take around 15%. Sequences were obtained from synovial fluid, either unsorted or a sorted T cell fraction (not recorded which). These receptors were collected from a male donor with ankylosing spondylitis.

The chain uses TRBV12-3 or TRBV12-4 and TRBJ1-2; D possibly corresponds to TRBD1 (5 bases). With 3 bases removed from V and 4 bases from J, the gap between germline ends came to 9 bases. This CDR3 is 13 amino acids long. This CDR3 is CASSFRGIYGYTF. The CDR3 bases are TGTGCCAGCAGTTTTCGGGGGATCTATGGCTACACCTTC.

This clonotype was counted between two and nine times. The chain uses TRBV27 and TRBJ2-2; D might be TRBD1 (6 bases). CDR1 is MNHEY and CDR2 is SMNVEV in the germline V gene (reference sequence). The CDR3 extends over 15 amino acids. With 6 bases removed from V and 5 bases from J, the gap between germline ends came to 16 bases. The CDR3 loop is CASSPLQGWTGELFF. The CDR3 DNA is TGTGCCAGCAGCCCCCTACAGGGTTGGACCGGGGAGCTGTTTTTT.

This clonotype was counted a few times. V is TRBV11-2 and J is TRBJ2-2; 10 bases align to TRBD2. After removal of 4 bases from V and 8 bases from J, the junction contained 16 bases not matched to a gene. Germline CDR1 SGHAT, CDR2 FQNNGV. The CDR3 loop spans 18 amino acids. The CDR3 protein is CASSSPSGSSIGPGELFF. CDR3 nucleotide sequence: TGTGCCAGCAGCTCCCCTAGCGGGAGCTCAATAGGCCCGGGGGAGCTGTTTTTT.

This chain joins TRBV12-3 or TRBV12-4 and TRBJ1-5; 11 bases match TRBD1. The CDR3 totals 17 residues. Losses at the gene ends were 10 bases for V and 0 bases for J; bases not matched to a gene: 11. The CDR3 is CATSSTGTGGSNQPQHF. CDR3 DNA sequence: TGTGCCACCTCATCCACCGGGACAGGGGGTAGCAATCAGCCCCAGCATTTT.

In its sample, this clonotype was seen many times. CDR3 region: CASSLLGLADTQYF. CDR3 DNA: TGTGCCAGCAGCTTATTAGGACTAGCAGATACGCAGTATTTT. The chain recombines TRBV7-8 with TRBJ2-3; 7 nucleotides line up with TRBD2. CDR3 length: 14 residues. CDR1 and CDR2 from the germline V gene are SGHVS and FQNEAQ. The J segment lost 4 bases and the V segment lost 2 bases, leaving 3 bases of the junction unmatched.

The table lists this clonotype with a few counts. This chain joins TRBV6-4 and TRBJ2-2; D is ambiguous. The CDR3 extends over 13 amino acids. V shed 3 bases and J shed 6 bases, with 8 bases lying between them. The germline V gene has CDR1 MRHNA and CDR2 SNTAGT. This CDR3 is CASSDTEAGELFF. DNA for the CDR3: TGTGCCAGCAGTGATACGGAAGCCGGGGAGCTGTTTTTT.

The genes are TRBV12-3 or TRBV12-4 and TRBJ2-7, with 8 nucleotides matching TRBD2. The CDR3 loop spans 16 amino acids. Germline trimming cut 6 bases from V and 3 bases from J; bases unmatched to any gene: 13. This CDR3 reads CASSLNPGTSLYEQYF. In DNA form, the CDR3 reads TGTGCCAGCAGCCTGAACCCCGGGACTAGTCTCTACGAGCAGTACTTC.

V and J are TRBV12-3 or TRBV12-4 and TRBJ1-4, with D maybe TRBD1 (5 bases). This CDR3 comprises 15 residues. With 7 bases removed from V and 8 bases from J, the gap between germline ends came to 20 bases. The CDR3 region has the DNA TGTGCCAGCACCTTAATGGGACCGGGGCGGGAAAAACTGTTTTTT. It translates to CASTLMGPGREKLFF.

This clonotype has just a few counts. V usage is TRBV20-1 and J usage is TRBJ1-5; 7 bases line up with TRBD1. The CDR3 has 14 amino acids. The germline V gene has CDR1 DFQATT and CDR2 SNEGSKA (reference sequence). Trimming at V came to 0 bases and at J to 7 bases, leaving 6 bases not matched to a gene. The CDR3 DNA is TGCAGTGCTAGAGAGGGCAGAGGGGGCCAGCCCCAGCATTTT. It specifies CSAREGRGGQPQHF.